The 4 T cell receptor beta chains below come from one sample, sequenced in a study of cytomegalovirus exposure and HLA in healthy donors. Primers: 60 Vbeta forward and 13 Jbeta reverse. Some clones are missing from TCRdb's copy, which holds only in-frame ones; the method was immunoSEQ multiplex PCR. The sample shows approximately 140,000 clones, roughly 80% of them seen only once. Sequencing used PBMCs. These receptors were collected from a man between 40 and 49 years old in good health and CMV-seropositive.

The CDR3 sequence: CASSVSGTSGFGEQFF. The CDR3 DNA reads TGTGCCAGCAGCGTTTCCGGGACTAGCGGGTTTGGTGAGCAGTTCTTC. The chain combines TRBV9 with TRBJ2-1; TRBD2 aligns across 12 bases. The CDR3 is 16 amino acids. V lost 2 bases to trimming and J lost 9 bases; unmatched junction nucleotides: 9. The germline CDR1 and CDR2 sequences are SGDLS and YYNGEE.

The chain joins TRBV6-5 to TRBJ2-2; D may be TRBD2 (5 bases). CDR1 is MNHEY, CDR2 SVGAGI, per germline. This CDR3 comprises 16 residues. The ends were cut back, 2 bases at V and 0 bases at J, with 10 bases in the middle. As DNA, the CDR3 is TGTGCCAGCAGTTACGACGGGGTAACGAACACCGGGGAGCTGTTTTTT. Protein product: CASSYDGVTNTGELFF.

The chain combines TRBV5-6 with TRBJ1-2; TRBD1 is a possible D gene (6 bases). The length of the CDR3 is 13 residues. The V end lost 4 bases, the J end lost 4 bases, and 11 bases lay between the germline ends. Germline CDR1 is SGHDT and CDR2 is YYEEEE. This CDR3 is CASSLQGPYGYTF. DNA of the CDR3: TGTGCCAGCAGCCTACAGGGTCCCTATGGCTACACCTTC.

Concerning this clone itself: At one of its ends the junction is not consistent with the germline gene, which may arise from a read error. The chain combines TRBV18 with TRBJ2-5; 9 bases match TRBD1. Germline CDR1 is KGHSH and CDR2 is LQKENI. The CDR3 has 14 amino acids. CDR3 sequence (DNA): TGTGCCAGCTCCCCACGGACAGGGGAAGGGACCCAGTACTTC. This encodes CASSPRTGEGTQYF.